Listed below are T cell receptor beta chains from one sample, sequenced in a study of blood T cell repertoires in COVID-19. Clones were read by immunoSEQ multiplex PCR, and TCRdb kept only the in-frame ones, dropping some. The sample records some 110,000 clones, more than 60% being singletons. Sample: peripheral blood. Receptors were obtained from a man aged 50 to 59 with acute or convalescent COVID-19. Both conserved end residues are part of each CDR3. The D gene is left open where the match is weak. The size of a clone is reported for some rows only, either as once, few or many, or as a class for expanded clones.

CDR3nt: TGCGCCAGCAGCCCCCCTCGGGACAGGGGGAAAGGCTACACCTTC
CDR3aa: CASSPPRDRGKGYTF
j_gene: TRBJ1-2
d_gene: TRBD1
abundance: .
v_gene: TRBV4-1

CDR3nt: TGTGCCAGCAGCAAAAGAAAGAGACAGGGGGTCTTTCCCTTC
CDR3aa: CASSKRKRQGVFPF
j_gene: TRBJ1-2
d_gene: .
abundance: .
v_gene: TRBV21-1

CDR3nt: TGTGCCAGCTCACCAAATCGGTTTCAGCCCCAGCATTTT
CDR3aa: CASSPNRFQPQHF
j_gene: TRBJ1-5
d_gene: .
abundance: .
v_gene: TRBV18

CDR3nt: TGCGCCAGCACCGAGGACAGGGGGCTTGACGGGGAGCTGTTTTTT
CDR3aa: CASTEDRGLDGELFF
j_gene: TRBJ2-2
d_gene: TRBD1
abundance: .
v_gene: TRBV5-1

CDR3nt: TGCGCCAGCAGACCTTGGGGGGGGCGGGAAGATACGCAGTATTTT
CDR3aa: CASRPWGGREDTQYF
j_gene: TRBJ2-3
d_gene: .
abundance: .
v_gene: TRBV5-1

CDR3nt: TGTGCCAGCAGCTTCAGCGGACAGGGGGGGGAAAAACTGTTTTTT
CDR3aa: CASSFSGQGGEKLFF
j_gene: TRBJ1-4
d_gene: TRBD1
abundance: .
v_gene: TRBV9

CDR3nt: TGTGCCAGCAGCTTAGACGGGGGACTCGGCTACACCTTC
CDR3aa: CASSLDGGLGYTF
j_gene: TRBJ1-2
d_gene: .
abundance: .
v_gene: TRBV7-6

CDR3nt: TGTGCCATCAGTGACCCCACCGGGGGTCCCGCTTTCTTT
CDR3aa: CAISDPTGGPAFF
j_gene: TRBJ1-1
d_gene: .
abundance: .
v_gene: TRBV10-3

CDR3nt: TGTGCCAGCAGCCGACTAGCGGGGAGCTCCTACGAGCAGTACTTC
CDR3aa: CASSRLAGSSYEQYF
j_gene: TRBJ2-7
d_gene: TRBD2
abundance: .
v_gene: TRBV5-6

CDR3nt: TGCGCCAGCAGCTTGGACCGGTCCACAGATACGCAGTATTTT
CDR3aa: CASSLDRSTDTQYF
j_gene: TRBJ2-3
d_gene: .
abundance: .
v_gene: TRBV5-1

CDR3nt: TGTGCCAGCAGCCCGACAGGGGACTACGAGCAGTACTTC
CDR3aa: CASSPTGDYEQYF
j_gene: TRBJ2-7
d_gene: TRBD1
abundance: once
v_gene: TRBV9

CDR3nt: TGTGCCAGTAGTGCGACAGGGGCCGGCTACACCTTC
CDR3aa: CASSATGAGYTF
j_gene: TRBJ1-2
d_gene: TRBD1
abundance: .
v_gene: TRBV19

CDR3nt: TGTGCCAGCAGCTTTGGGCGTGCTAATGAAAAACTGTTTTTT
CDR3aa: CASSFGRANEKLFF
j_gene: TRBJ1-4
d_gene: .
abundance: .
v_gene: TRBV7-8

CDR3nt: TGCAGCGATTTCCGGGACAGGGGGCTTGGCTACACCTTC
CDR3aa: CSDFRDRGLGYTF
j_gene: TRBJ1-2
d_gene: TRBD1
abundance: once
v_gene: TRBV29-1

CDR3nt: TGTGCCAGCAGTGAACCTCCCGACATCAACTATGGCTACACCTTC
CDR3aa: CASSEPPDINYGYTF
j_gene: TRBJ1-2
d_gene: .
abundance: .
v_gene: TRBV6-1

CDR3nt: TGTGCCATCAGTGAGTTGGGAGACTCTGGAAACACCATATATTTT
CDR3aa: CAISELGDSGNTIYF
j_gene: TRBJ1-3
d_gene: .
abundance: .
v_gene: TRBV10-3

CDR3nt: TGCGCCAGCAGGGCGCGGGAGGCGGGAGGCACCGGGGAGCTGTTTTTT
CDR3aa: CASRAREAGGTGELFF
j_gene: TRBJ2-2
d_gene: TRBD2
abundance: .
v_gene: TRBV4-1

CDR3nt: TGTGCCAGCAGCCAAGATATCTCCTACGAGCAGTACTTC
CDR3aa: CASSQDISYEQYF
j_gene: TRBJ2-7
d_gene: .
abundance: .
v_gene: TRBV3-1/TRBV3-2

CDR3nt: TGTGCCAGCAGCCCAATCCGGGACATCAATGAGCAGTTCTTC
CDR3aa: CASSPIRDINEQFF
j_gene: TRBJ2-1
d_gene: .
abundance: .
v_gene: TRBV28

CDR3nt: TGTGCCACCTACGTTATGGCCGAGGGCACAGATACGCAGTATTTT
CDR3aa: CATYVMAEGTDTQYF
j_gene: TRBJ2-3
d_gene: .
abundance: .
v_gene: TRBV2

CDR3nt: TGTGCCAGCAGCTCCGGGGGTAGCGGCAATGAGCAGTTCTTC
CDR3aa: CASSSGGSGNEQFF
j_gene: TRBJ2-1
d_gene: .
abundance: .
v_gene: TRBV7-3

CDR3nt: TGTGCCAGCAGTTTAAACAGGGGGAACGAGCAGTACTTC
CDR3aa: CASSLNRGNEQYF
j_gene: TRBJ2-7
d_gene: TRBD1
abundance: few
v_gene: TRBV28

CDR3nt: TGTGCCAGCTCACTTGAGGAGCATACCCAAGCTTTCTTT
CDR3aa: CASSLEEHTQAFF
j_gene: TRBJ1-1
d_gene: .
abundance: .
v_gene: TRBV18

CDR3nt: TGTGCCAGCAGTGCCCTCGGAGGGATCCACCCGACGGAGACCCAGTACTTC
CDR3aa: CASSALGGIHPTETQYF
j_gene: TRBJ2-5
d_gene: .
abundance: few
v_gene: TRBV25-1

CDR3nt: TGTGCCAGCAGCTTCGGGACAGGGGCGCATCAGCCCCAGCATTTT
CDR3aa: CASSFGTGAHQPQHF
j_gene: TRBJ1-5
d_gene: TRBD1
abundance: .
v_gene: TRBV7-8

CDR3nt: TGTGCCAGCAGCTTGGAGGTAGGGGACTATGGCTACACCTTC
CDR3aa: CASSLEVGDYGYTF
j_gene: TRBJ1-2
d_gene: .
abundance: many
v_gene: TRBV5-5

CDR3nt: TGTGCCAGCAGCAAGAGTTATTTGAACACTGAAGCTTTCTTT
CDR3aa: CASSKSYLNTEAFF
j_gene: TRBJ1-1
d_gene: .
abundance: few
v_gene: TRBV3-1/TRBV3-2

CDR3nt: TGTGCCAGCAGTCCGGGACGGAGGGTGAATTCACCCCTCCACTTT
CDR3aa: CASSPGRRVNSPLHF
j_gene: TRBJ1-6
d_gene: .
abundance: few
v_gene: TRBV6-5

CDR3nt: TGCGCCAGCACTGGGGGCGCAGACACCGGGGAGCTGTTTTTT
CDR3aa: CASTGGADTGELFF
j_gene: TRBJ2-2
d_gene: .
abundance: .
v_gene: TRBV5-1

CDR3nt: TGTGCCAGCAGCAAGCAAACCCAATCGGGAGCAACAGGGGGCCCCAAAAACATTCAGTACTTC
CDR3aa: CASSKQTQSGATGGPKNIQYF
j_gene: TRBJ2-4
d_gene: .
abundance: .
v_gene: TRBV21-1

CDR3nt: TGTGCCAGCAGCCCCGGGATTGATAATGAAAAACTGTTTTTT
CDR3aa: CASSPGIDNEKLFF
j_gene: TRBJ1-4
d_gene: .
abundance: .
v_gene: TRBV6-5

CDR3nt: TGTGCCAGCTCACCACGGGGGGGGCCTCCCGACAATGAGCAGTTCTTC
CDR3aa: CASSPRGGPPDNEQFF
j_gene: TRBJ2-1
d_gene: .
abundance: .
v_gene: TRBV18

CDR3nt: TGTGCCAGCAGCTCAGGGACTTTGGGCTACACCTTC
CDR3aa: CASSSGTLGYTF
j_gene: TRBJ1-2
d_gene: .
abundance: once
v_gene: TRBV3-1/TRBV3-2

CDR3nt: TGTGCCAGCAGACAGGGACAGAGCAATCAGCCCCAGCATTTT
CDR3aa: CASRQGQSNQPQHF
j_gene: TRBJ1-5
d_gene: TRBD1
abundance: .
v_gene: TRBV27

CDR3nt: TGCGCCAGCAGCGTTCATCGGGGTTCCACTGAAGCTTTCTTT
CDR3aa: CASSVHRGSTEAFF
j_gene: TRBJ1-1
d_gene: .
abundance: .
v_gene: TRBV5-1

CDR3nt: TGTGCCAGCAAGCTTAGCGGGAGCGGGTTTGAGCAGTTCTTC
CDR3aa: CASKLSGSGFEQFF
j_gene: TRBJ2-1
d_gene: TRBD2
abundance: .
v_gene: TRBV2

CDR3nt: TGTGCCAGCAGCTTAGCAGGACAGCCTAACTATGGCTACACCTTC
CDR3aa: CASSLAGQPNYGYTF
j_gene: TRBJ1-2
d_gene: .
abundance: .
v_gene: TRBV7-9

CDR3nt: TGCGCCAGCAGCCAAGACAGGGGGTACGAGCAGTACTTC
CDR3aa: CASSQDRGYEQYF
j_gene: TRBJ2-7
d_gene: TRBD1
abundance: .
v_gene: TRBV4-1

CDR3nt: TGTGCAAGTCGCACTCGGACAGGTCTGAACACTGAAGCTTTCTTT
CDR3aa: CASRTRTGLNTEAFF
j_gene: TRBJ1-1
d_gene: .
abundance: .
v_gene: TRBV12-2

CDR3nt: TGTGCCACCAGTGACCCTCGGGGTACGTACTTC
CDR3aa: CATSDPRGTYF
j_gene: TRBJ2-7
d_gene: .
abundance: .
v_gene: TRBV24-1

CDR3nt: TGTGCCATCAGTGAGAAGCTAGCGGGAGACAACACAGATACGCAGTATTTT
CDR3aa: CAISEKLAGDNTDTQYF
j_gene: TRBJ2-3
d_gene: TRBD2
abundance: .
v_gene: TRBV10-3

CDR3nt: TGCGCCAGCAGCCCCGGACAGTCCAACTACGAGCAGTACTTC
CDR3aa: CASSPGQSNYEQYF
j_gene: TRBJ2-7
d_gene: .
abundance: few
v_gene: TRBV5-1

CDR3nt: TGTGCCAGCAGCCCCTTCCCCTTGACAGGCTACGAGCAGTACTTC
CDR3aa: CASSPFPLTGYEQYF
j_gene: TRBJ2-7
d_gene: .
abundance: .
v_gene: TRBV7-9

CDR3nt: TGTGCCAGCTCACCCTTGGCGGCCTCCTCGCCAAATGAGCAGTTCTTC
CDR3aa: CASSPLAASSPNEQFF
j_gene: TRBJ2-1
d_gene: .
abundance: .
v_gene: TRBV18

CDR3nt: TGCGCCAGCAGGCCCGGACAGGGGCCCGAGCAGTACTTC
CDR3aa: CASRPGQGPEQYF
j_gene: TRBJ2-7
d_gene: TRBD1
abundance: .
v_gene: TRBV5-1

CDR3nt: TGCGCCAGCAGCCCAAATAGCGCCCGGGAGACCCAGTACTTC
CDR3aa: CASSPNSARETQYF
j_gene: TRBJ2-5
d_gene: .
abundance: .
v_gene: TRBV5-1

CDR3nt: TGTGCCAGCAGCCTAAGCCACCCAGGACTCACAGATACGCAGTATTTT
CDR3aa: CASSLSHPGLTDTQYF
j_gene: TRBJ2-3
d_gene: .
abundance: .
v_gene: TRBV27

CDR3nt: TGTGCCAGCAGGGCTACAGGGGGCCGGGGAGAGACCCAGTACTTC
CDR3aa: CASRATGGRGETQYF
j_gene: TRBJ2-5
d_gene: TRBD1
abundance: once
v_gene: TRBV7-3

CDR3nt: TGTGCCAGCAGCTTAAGGCCCCCAGCTGGGCAGGGCTCTGGAAACACCATATATTTT
CDR3aa: CASSLRPPAGQGSGNTIYF
j_gene: TRBJ1-3
d_gene: .
abundance: .
v_gene: TRBV7-6

CDR3nt: TGTGCCACCAGTGATTATAGGACTAGCGGATACAATGAGCAGTTCTTC
CDR3aa: CATSDYRTSGYNEQFF
j_gene: TRBJ2-1
d_gene: TRBD2
abundance: .
v_gene: TRBV24-1